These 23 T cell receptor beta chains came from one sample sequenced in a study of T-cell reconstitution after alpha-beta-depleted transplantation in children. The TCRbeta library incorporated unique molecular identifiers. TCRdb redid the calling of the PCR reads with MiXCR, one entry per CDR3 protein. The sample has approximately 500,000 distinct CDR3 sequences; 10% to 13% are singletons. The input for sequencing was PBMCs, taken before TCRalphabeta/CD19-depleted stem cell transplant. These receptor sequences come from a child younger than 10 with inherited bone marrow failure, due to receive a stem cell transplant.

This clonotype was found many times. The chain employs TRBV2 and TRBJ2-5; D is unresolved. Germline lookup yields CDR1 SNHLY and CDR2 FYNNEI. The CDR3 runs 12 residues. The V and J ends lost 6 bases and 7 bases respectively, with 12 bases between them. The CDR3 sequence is CASRDEAGTQYF. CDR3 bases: TGTGCCAGCAGGGACGAAGCAGGGACCCAGTACTTC.

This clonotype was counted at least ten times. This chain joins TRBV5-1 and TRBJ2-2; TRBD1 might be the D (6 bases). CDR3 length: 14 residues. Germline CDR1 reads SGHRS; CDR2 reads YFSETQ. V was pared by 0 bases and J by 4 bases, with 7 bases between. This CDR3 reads CASSLEGGTGELFF. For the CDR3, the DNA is TGCGCCAGCAGCTTGGAAGGGGGCACCGGGGAGCTGTTTTTT.

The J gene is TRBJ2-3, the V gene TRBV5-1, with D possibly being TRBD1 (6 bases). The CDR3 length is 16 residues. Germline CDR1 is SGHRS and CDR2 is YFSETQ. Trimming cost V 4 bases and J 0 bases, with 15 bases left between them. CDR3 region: CASSPWPGVSTDTQYF. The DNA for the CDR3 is TGCGCCAGCAGCCCCTGGCCAGGGGTTAGCACAGATACGCAGTATTTT.

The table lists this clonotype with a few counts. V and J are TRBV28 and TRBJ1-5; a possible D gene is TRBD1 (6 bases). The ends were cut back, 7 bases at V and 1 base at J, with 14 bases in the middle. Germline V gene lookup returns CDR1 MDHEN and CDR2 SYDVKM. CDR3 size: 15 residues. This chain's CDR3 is CASTLRGLSNQPQHF. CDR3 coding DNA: TGTGCCAGCACCCTGAGGGGGTTAAGCAATCAGCCCCAGCATTTT.

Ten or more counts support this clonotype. The CDR3 nucleotides are TGCGCCAGCAGCCAAGATGGGGGATTAGGGAACACCATATATTTT. This sequence encodes CASSQDGGLGNTIYF. The rearrangement links TRBV4-3 to TRBJ1-3; possible D gene TRBD1, 5 bases. V dropped 0 bases and J dropped 7 bases, with 13 bases sitting between them. The V gene's germline CDR1 is LGHNA and CDR2 YSLEER. This CDR3 has 15 amino acids.

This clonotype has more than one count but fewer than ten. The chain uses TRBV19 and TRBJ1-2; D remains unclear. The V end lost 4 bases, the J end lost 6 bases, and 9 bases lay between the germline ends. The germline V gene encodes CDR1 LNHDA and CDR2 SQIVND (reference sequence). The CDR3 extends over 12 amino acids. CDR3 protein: CASSKDGNGYTF. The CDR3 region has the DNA TGTGCCAGTAGTAAGGATGGGAATGGCTACACCTTC. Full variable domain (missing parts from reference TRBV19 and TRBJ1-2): DGGITQSPKYLFRKEGQNVTLSCEQNLNHDAMYWYRQDPGQGLRLIYYSQIVNDFQKGDIAEGYSVSREKKESFPLTVTSAQKNPTAFYLCASSKDGNGYTFGSGTRLTVV.

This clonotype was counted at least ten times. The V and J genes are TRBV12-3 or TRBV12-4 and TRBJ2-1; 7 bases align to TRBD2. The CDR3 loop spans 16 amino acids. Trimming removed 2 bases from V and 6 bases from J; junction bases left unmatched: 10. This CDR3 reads CASSLPRTSKINEQFF. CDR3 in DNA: TGTGCCAGCAGTTTACCCAGGACTAGTAAGATCAATGAGCAGTTCTTC.

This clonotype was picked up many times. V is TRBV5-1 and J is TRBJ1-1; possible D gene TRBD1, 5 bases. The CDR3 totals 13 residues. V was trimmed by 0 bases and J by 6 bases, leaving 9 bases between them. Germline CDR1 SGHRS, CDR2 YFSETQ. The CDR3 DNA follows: TGCGCCAGCAGCTTGGGTGGGGGAGCTGAAGCTTTCTTT. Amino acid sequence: CASSLGGGAEAFF.

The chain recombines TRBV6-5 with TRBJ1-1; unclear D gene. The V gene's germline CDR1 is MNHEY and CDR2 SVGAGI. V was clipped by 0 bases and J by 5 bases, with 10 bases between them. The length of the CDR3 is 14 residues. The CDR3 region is CASSYSWGGTEAFF. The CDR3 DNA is TGTGCCAGCAGTTACTCGTGGGGAGGGACTGAAGCTTTCTTT.

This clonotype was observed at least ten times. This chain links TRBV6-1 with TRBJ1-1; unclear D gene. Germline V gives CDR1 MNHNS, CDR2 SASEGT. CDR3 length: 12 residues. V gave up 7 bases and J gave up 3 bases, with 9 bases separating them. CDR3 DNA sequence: TGTGCCAGCATTGATATGGACACTGAAGCTTTCTTT. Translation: CASIDMDTEAFF.

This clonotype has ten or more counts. CDR3 residues: CASSYIPPVAGELFF. The CDR3 DNA reads TGTGCCAGCAGCTATATCCCCCCTGTCGCCGGGGAGCTGTTTTTT. The V call is TRBV7-9, the J call TRBJ2-2; D not certain. CDR3 length equals 15 residues. CDR1 and CDR2 (germline): SEHNR, FQNEAQ (reference sequence). Trimming took 4 bases from V and 6 from J, leaving 15 bases between them.

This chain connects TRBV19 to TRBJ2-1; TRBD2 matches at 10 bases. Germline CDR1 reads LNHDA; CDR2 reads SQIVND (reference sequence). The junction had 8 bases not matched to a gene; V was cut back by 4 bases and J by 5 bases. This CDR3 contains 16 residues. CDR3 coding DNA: TGTGCCAGTAGTAGTACTAGCGGGACTCTCGACAATGAGCAGTTCTTC. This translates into CASSSTSGTLDNEQFF. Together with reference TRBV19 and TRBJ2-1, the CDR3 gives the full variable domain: DGGITQSPKYLFRKEGQNVTLSCEQNLNHDAMYWYRQDPGQGLRLIYYSQIVNDFQKGDIAEGYSVSREKKESFPLTVTSAQKNPTAFYLCASSSTSGTLDNEQFFGPGTRLTVL.

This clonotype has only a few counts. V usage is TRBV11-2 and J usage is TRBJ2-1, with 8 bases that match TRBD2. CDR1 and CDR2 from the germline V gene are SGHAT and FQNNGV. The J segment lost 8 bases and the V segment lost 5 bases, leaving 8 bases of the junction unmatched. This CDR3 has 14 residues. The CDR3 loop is CASSPGSGIDEQFF. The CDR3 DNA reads TGTGCCAGCAGCCCAGGTAGCGGGATCGATGAGCAGTTCTTC.

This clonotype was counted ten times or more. CDR3 in amino acids: CASSPFITKQGSSYEQYF. The DNA of the CDR3 is TGTGCCAGCTCACCTTTCATTACCAAACAGGGTTCTTCCTACGAGCAGTACTTC. V gene TRBV18 combines with J gene TRBJ2-7, with a weak D call TRBD1 (6 bases). The length of the CDR3 is 18 residues. V dropped 3 bases and J dropped 1 base, with 22 bases sitting between them. CDR1 KGHSH and CDR2 LQKENI come from the germline V gene.

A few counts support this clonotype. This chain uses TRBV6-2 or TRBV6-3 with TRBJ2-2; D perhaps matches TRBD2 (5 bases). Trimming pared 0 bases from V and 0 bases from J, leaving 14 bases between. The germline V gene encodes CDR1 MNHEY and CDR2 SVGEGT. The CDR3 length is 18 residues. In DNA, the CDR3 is TGTGCCAGCAGTTACTCGAGGGCGGCGGACGCGAACACCGGGGAGCTGTTTTTT. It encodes CASSYSRAADANTGELFF.

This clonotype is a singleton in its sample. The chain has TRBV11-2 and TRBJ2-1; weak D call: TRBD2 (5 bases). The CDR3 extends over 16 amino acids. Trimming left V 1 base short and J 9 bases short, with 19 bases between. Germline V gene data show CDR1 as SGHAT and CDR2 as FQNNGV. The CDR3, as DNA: TGTGCCAGCAGCTTAGTCTTATCAGGCCTACGGGGTGAGCAGTTCTTC. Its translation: CASSLVLSGLRGEQFF.

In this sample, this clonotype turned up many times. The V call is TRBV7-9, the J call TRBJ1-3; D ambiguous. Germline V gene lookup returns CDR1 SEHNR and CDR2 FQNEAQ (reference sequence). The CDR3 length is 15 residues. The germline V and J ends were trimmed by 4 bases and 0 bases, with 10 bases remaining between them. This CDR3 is CASSSPAYSGNTIYF. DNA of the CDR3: TGTGCCAGCAGCTCGCCGGCCTACTCTGGAAACACCATATATTTT. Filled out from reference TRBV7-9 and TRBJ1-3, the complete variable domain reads DTGVSQNPRHKITKRGQNVTFRCDPISEHNRLYWYRQTLGQGPEFLTYFQNEAQLEKSRLLSDRFSAERPKGSFSTLEIQRTEQGDSAMYLCASSSPAYSGNTIYFGEGSWLTVV.

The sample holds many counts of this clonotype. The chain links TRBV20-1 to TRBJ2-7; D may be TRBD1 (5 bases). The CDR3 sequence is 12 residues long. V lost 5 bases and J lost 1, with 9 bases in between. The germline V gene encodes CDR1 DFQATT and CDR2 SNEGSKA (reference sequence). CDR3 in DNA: TGCAGTGCTTACCAGGGTTCCTACGAGCAGTACTTC. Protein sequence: CSAYQGSYEQYF.

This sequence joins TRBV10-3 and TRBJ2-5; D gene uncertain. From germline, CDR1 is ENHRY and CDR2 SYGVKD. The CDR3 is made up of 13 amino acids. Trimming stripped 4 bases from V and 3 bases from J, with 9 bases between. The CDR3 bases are TGTGCCATCAGTGGTGGCAGTAAAGAGACCCAGTACTTC. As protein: CAISGGSKETQYF.

DNA for the CDR3: TGTGCCAGCAGCCAAGTGTCGGGACTAGCAAGGGCCTACGAGCAGTACTTC. It is translated as CASSQVSGLARAYEQYF. The genes are TRBV4-2 and TRBJ2-7, with 9 bases aligning to TRBD2. The J segment lost 2 bases and the V segment lost 1 base, leaving 9 bases of the junction unmatched. CDR3 length: 17 residues. CDR1 and CDR2 (germline): LGHNA, YNFKEQ.

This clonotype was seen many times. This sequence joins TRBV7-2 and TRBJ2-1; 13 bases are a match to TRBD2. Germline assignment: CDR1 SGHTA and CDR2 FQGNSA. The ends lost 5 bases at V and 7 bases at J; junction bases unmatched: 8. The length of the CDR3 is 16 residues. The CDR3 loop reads CASSIFGTSGTNEQFF. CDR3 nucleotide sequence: TGTGCCAGCAGCATTTTCGGGACTAGCGGGACGAATGAGCAGTTCTTC.

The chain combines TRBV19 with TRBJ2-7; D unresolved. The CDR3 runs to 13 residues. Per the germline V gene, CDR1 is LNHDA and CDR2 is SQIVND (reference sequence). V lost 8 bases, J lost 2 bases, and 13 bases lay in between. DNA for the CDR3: TGTGCCAGTGCCTATGGTACTACCTACGAGCAGTACTTC. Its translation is CASAYGTTYEQYF.

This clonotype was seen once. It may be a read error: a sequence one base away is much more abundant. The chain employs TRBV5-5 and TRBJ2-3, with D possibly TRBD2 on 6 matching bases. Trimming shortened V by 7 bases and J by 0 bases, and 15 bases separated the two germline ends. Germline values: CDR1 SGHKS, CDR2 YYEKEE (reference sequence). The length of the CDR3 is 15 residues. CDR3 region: CASSSGGVSTDTQYF. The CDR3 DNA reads TGTGCCAGCTCCTCCGGAGGGGTAAGCACAGATACGCAGTATTTT.